Detailed here is one T cell receptor beta chain. No antigen is known for it. This sample is drawn from a study of PD-1 blockade in classical Hodgkin lymphoma. Study results and caveats: Whereas CD4+ TCR diversity had risen significantly by C4D1, CD8+ TCR diversity had not. As was reported, newly diagnosed patients showed lower baseline TCR diversity than healthy donors did.

Profiling relied on immunoSEQ multiplex PCR, and the TCRdb table lists in-frame clones only, not all of them. The sample yields tens of thousands of clones, roughly 78% seen once. The CDR3 spans 14 residues. The V segment lost 7 bases and the J segment 5 bases; nucleotides outside the gene matches: 10. The germline gives CDR1 ENHRY, CDR2 SYGVKD. Brentuximab vedotin exposure varied among the patients, all of whom had relapsed after autologous stem cell transplantation. The sequence was obtained from a human donor with classical Hodgkin lymphoma. V gene TRBV10-3 combines with J gene TRBJ1-1, with 7 bases that match TRBD1. Sequencing used peripheral blood mononuclear cells (PBMCs), obtained at baseline. The CDR3 reads CAITQQGKHTEAFF. The CDR3 DNA reads TGTGCCATCACCCAACAGGGGAAACATACTGAAGCTTTCTTT.